The 17 T cell receptor beta chains listed next were all sequenced from one sample in a study of blood T cell repertoires in COVID-19. Sequencing used immunoSEQ multiplex PCR; TCRdb keeps in-frame clones, though not all of them. Among about 140,000 clones listed, about 80% were seen once. Sequenced input: peripheral blood. Source of these receptors: a human donor in a cohort sampled during active COVID-19.

The chain carries TRBV10-3 and TRBJ2-1, with 8 bases that match TRBD2. The CDR3 extends over 15 amino acids. Germline CDR1 and CDR2: ENHRY and SYGVKD. The V and J ends lost 7 bases and 3 bases, in that order; junction bases with no gene match: 8. The CDR3 DNA sequence: TGTGCCATCAATCAGGCGCGGGGGGACTACAATGAGCAGTTCTTC. Translating gives CAINQARGDYNEQFF.

The V call is TRBV19, the J call TRBJ1-5, with D possibly matching TRBD1 (6 bases). V dropped 3 bases and J dropped 6 bases, with 12 bases sitting between them. This CDR3 region has 14 residues. Germline-derived CDR1 and CDR2 are LNHDA and SQIVND (reference sequence). The CDR3 is CASSILGAIQPQHF. The CDR3 nucleotides are TGTGCCAGTAGTATTTTGGGGGCTATTCAGCCCCAGCATTTT.

This sequence joins TRBV19 and TRBJ1-4, with a weak D call TRBD1 (6 bases). This CDR3 region has 15 residues. Per the germline V gene, CDR1 is LNHDA and CDR2 is SQIVND (reference sequence). V was pared by 5 bases and J by 0 bases, with 10 bases between. CDR3 bases: TGTGCCAGTAGTGCCTCAGGGGCAACTAATGAAAAACTGTTTTTT. It yields the protein CASSASGATNEKLFF.

V is TRBV5-1 and J is TRBJ2-3; TRBD2 is a possible D gene (6 bases). The length of the CDR3 is 14 residues. The germline V gene has CDR1 SGHRS and CDR2 YFSETQ. Trimming took off 1 base at V and 4 bases at J, with 10 bases between the two ends. The CDR3 DNA reads as TGCGCCAGCAGCTTGAGGAGGGCCTCAGATACGCAGTATTTT. This codes for CASSLRRASDTQYF.

The chain uses TRBV3-1 (or the pseudogene TRBV3-2) and TRBJ1-5; 7 bases map to TRBD1. Looked up from germline, CDR1 is LGHDT and CDR2 is YNNKEL (reference sequence). The CDR3 contains 14 residues. J lost 5 bases, V lost 5 bases, and 6 bases had no gene match. DNA of the CDR3: TGTGCCAGCAGCTACGGACAGGAGCATCAGCCCCAGCATTTT. It encodes CASSYGQEHQPQHF.

The V and J genes are TRBV7-3 and TRBJ1-1, with a possible D match to TRBD1 (5 bases). The CDR3 covers 14 residues. V was trimmed by 5 bases and J by 1 base, leaving 11 bases between them. The germline V gene has CDR1 SGHTA and CDR2 FQGTGA. The CDR3 protein is CASSPGLWNTEAFF. The DNA of the CDR3 is TGTGCCAGCAGCCCGGGACTCTGGAACACTGAAGCTTTCTTT.

The chain couples TRBV7-8 to TRBJ1-4, with D perhaps TRBD1 (6 bases). CDR3 size: 14 residues. Per the germline V gene, CDR1 is SGHVS and CDR2 is FQNEAQ. V gave up 3 bases and J gave up 8 bases, with 13 bases separating them. The chain's CDR3 is CASSFSGTREKLFF. In DNA form, the CDR3 reads TGTGCCAGCAGCTTTTCCGGGACACGCGAAAAACTGTTTTTT.

This chain connects TRBV5-5 to TRBJ2-5; D gene unclear. Germline V gives CDR1 SGHKS, CDR2 YYEKEE (reference sequence). CDR3 length: 14 amino acids. V gave up 4 bases and J gave up 3 bases, with 13 bases separating them. The CDR3 nucleotides are TGTGCCAGCAGCCCACGGGTCAGAGAAGAGACCCAGTACTTC. As protein: CASSPRVREETQYF.

V gene TRBV18 combines with J gene TRBJ2-3; 7 nucleotides agree with TRBD2. The germline V gene has CDR1 KGHSH and CDR2 LQKENI. Unmatched junction bases numbered 7, after V lost 5 bases and J lost 2 bases. The CDR3 runs 15 residues. CDR3 residues: CASSWSSGHTDTQYF. The CDR3 DNA is TGTGCCAGCTCATGGTCTAGCGGACACACAGATACGCAGTATTTT.

The chain combines TRBV5-1 with TRBJ2-2; no firm D call. V lost 5 bases, J lost 4 bases, and 12 bases lay in between. Looked up from germline, CDR1 is SGHRS and CDR2 is YFSETQ. There are 14 residues in the CDR3. The CDR3 protein is CASSSYGGTGELFF. The DNA of the CDR3 is TGCGCCAGCAGTTCCTATGGTGGCACCGGGGAGCTGTTTTTT.

The chain carries TRBV18 and TRBJ1-2; weak D call: TRBD1 (5 bases). This CDR3 is built from 16 residues. CDR1 is KGHSH and CDR2 is LQKENI in the germline V gene. V was trimmed by 1 base and J by 0 bases, leaving 12 bases between them. The chain's CDR3 is CASSPLSPGTNYGYTF. Here the CDR3 DNA reads TGTGCCAGCTCACCACTGTCACCAGGGACTAACTATGGCTACACCTTC.

This clone was picked up a small number of times. The chain uses TRBV7-2 and TRBJ1-5; possible D gene TRBD1, 6 bases. Germline-derived CDR1 and CDR2 are SGHTA and FQGNSA. The germline V and J ends were trimmed by 5 bases and 2 bases, with 16 bases remaining between them. The CDR3 runs to 16 residues. CDR3 sequence reads: CASSPGGGGGNQPQHF. Here the CDR3 DNA reads TGTGCCAGCAGCCCCGGAGGGGGGGGAGGCAATCAGCCCCAGCATTTT.

V usage is TRBV3-1 (or the pseudogene TRBV3-2) and J usage is TRBJ2-3, with a tentative D call TRBD2 (5 bases). The CDR3 runs 15 residues. The V gene's germline CDR1 is LGHDT and CDR2 YNNKEL (reference sequence). Trimming stripped 4 bases from V and 2 bases from J, with 13 bases between. CDR3 protein: CASSPTPEATDTQYF. The CDR3 DNA reads as TGTGCCAGCAGCCCTACGCCGGAGGCCACAGATACGCAGTATTTT.

The chain uses TRBV3-1 (or the pseudogene TRBV3-2) and TRBJ2-3; TRBD2 matches at 7 bases. This CDR3 region has 17 residues. Germline V CDR1 and CDR2: LGHDT, YNNKEL (reference sequence). V gave up 1 base and J gave up 0 bases; unmatched junction bases: 7. The CDR3 sequence: CASSQAVGAGSTDTQYF. The CDR3 nucleotides read TGTGCCAGCAGCCAAGCCGTGGGAGCGGGGAGCACAGATACGCAGTATTTT.

This clone was detected once. The V gene is TRBV3-1 (or the pseudogene TRBV3-2), the J gene TRBJ2-3; D unclear. The CDR3 covers 13 residues. Trimming shortened V by 1 base and J by 2 bases, and 4 bases separated the two germline ends. Germline-derived CDR1 and CDR2 are LGHDT and YNNKEL (reference sequence). In nucleotides, the CDR3 is TGTGCCAGCAGCCAAGCCAACACAGATACGCAGTATTTT. It codes for CASSQANTDTQYF.

The chain joins TRBV11-2 to TRBJ1-4; no clear D gene. Germline CDR1 SGHAT, CDR2 FQNNGV. Deletions cut 1 base from V and 2 bases from J, with 8 bases between. The CDR3 loop spans 15 amino acids. The CDR3, as DNA: TGTGCCAGCAGCTTAGTGGCGGGGACTAATGAAAAACTGTTTTTT. This gives the protein CASSLVAGTNEKLFF.

V is TRBV2 and J is TRBJ2-1, with 10 bases matching TRBD2. V gave up 3 bases and J gave up 5 bases; unmatched junction bases: 7. The CDR3 is made up of 16 amino acids. Germline V gene sequence: CDR1 SNHLY, CDR2 FYNNEI. The CDR3 coding sequence is TGTGCCAGCAGTGAGGCGGGACTAGCGTCCCACAATGAGCAGTTCTTC. It specifies CASSEAGLASHNEQFF.